The 15 T cell receptor beta chains below come from one sample, sequenced in a study of identical twins. TCRdb passed the 5' RACE reads through MiXCR, listing each CDR3 protein once. There are 510,000 or so distinct CDR3 sequences in the sample; 13% to 15% occur only once, and 0.44% lies in the top ten. Another study also made use of these data, one on yellow fever vaccine responses in identical twins.

Specimen: CD4+ T cells sorted from blood. Source of these receptors: a woman aged 18-30 years in good health.

The chain carries TRBV6-4 and TRBJ2-7, with D possibly TRBD2 on 5 matching bases. Germline V gives CDR1 MRHNA, CDR2 SNTAGT. V lost 1 base to trimming and J lost 3 bases, with 25 bases between them. The CDR3 consists of 19 residues. CDR3: CASSDYGGRKTERHYEQYV. CDR3 nucleotide sequence: TGTGCCAGCAGTGACTATGGAGGCAGGAAAACCGAGAGACACTACGAGCAGTACGTC.

The chain joins TRBV29-1 to TRBJ2-7; D is perhaps TRBD2 (6 bases). Trimming pared 1 base from V and 1 base from J, leaving 11 bases between. Germline loops: CDR1 SQVTM, CDR2 ANQGSEA. This CDR3 spans 14 amino acids. CDR3 sequence reads: CSVEVPSASYEQYF. As DNA, the CDR3 is TGCAGCGTTGAAGTACCTAGCGCGTCCTACGAGCAGTACTTC.

The rearrangement links TRBV12-3 or TRBV12-4 to TRBJ1-5, with TRBD1 matching over 8 bases. Trimming removed 1 base from V and 6 bases from J; junction bases left unmatched: 2. This CDR3 spans 14 amino acids. CDR3 sequence: CASSLGRGLQPQHF. CDR3 bases: TGTGCCAGCAGTTTAGGCAGGGGGCTTCAGCCCCAGCATTTT.

This chain uses TRBV29-1 with TRBJ2-5; 14 positions match TRBD2. The CDR3 length is 13 residues. V was pared by 5 bases and J by 7 bases, with 3 bases of the junction left unmatched. CDR1 is SQVTM and CDR2 is ANQGSEA in the germline V gene. The CDR3 DNA reads as TGCAGCGTTCGACTAGCGGGAGGGGTGACCCAGTACTTC. Protein product: CSVRLAGGVTQYF.

In this sample, this clonotype turned up a few times. V gene TRBV5-6 combines with J gene TRBJ2-3; TRBD2 aligns across 11 bases. Trimming at V came to 0 bases and at J to 1 base, leaving 7 bases not matched to a gene. The CDR3 totals 18 residues. Germline CDR1 SGHDT, CDR2 YYEEEE. This CDR3 reads CASSLVASSGGGTDTQYF. In DNA form, the CDR3 reads TGTGCCAGCAGCTTGGTCGCGAGTAGCGGGGGGGGCACAGATACGCAGTATTTT.

The chain joins TRBV5-1 to TRBJ2-3; tentative D call: TRBD1 (6 bases). The CDR3 runs 15 residues. Trimming pared 3 bases from V and 0 bases from J, leaving 11 bases between. The germline CDR1 and CDR2 sequences are SGHRS and YFSETQ. DNA for the CDR3: TGCGCCAGCAGCTCAGGACAGTCTAGCACAGATACGCAGTATTTT. Translation: CASSSGQSSTDTQYF. Drawing the rest from reference TRBV5-1 and TRBJ2-3, the complete variable domain is KAGVTQTPRYLIKTRGQQVTLSCSPISGHRSVSWYQQTPGQGLQFLFEYFSETQRNKGNFPGRFSGRQFSNSRSEMNVSTLELGDSALYLCASSSGQSSTDTQYFGPGTRLTVL.

J is TRBJ2-3 and V is TRBV28; TRBD2 agrees at 9 bases. Germline lookup yields CDR1 MDHEN and CDR2 SYDVKM. This CDR3 is 15 amino acids long. DNA for the CDR3: TGTGCTTCCCGGAACGGCGGGGGGGGCACAGATACGCAGTATTTT. This gives the protein CASRNGGGGTDTQYF.

This clonotype occurred a few times. J is TRBJ2-5 and V is TRBV7-2; 7 positions match TRBD1. The junction had 5 bases not matched to a gene; V was cut back by 1 base and J by 0 bases. The CDR3 sequence is 16 residues long. CDR1 SGHTA and CDR2 FQGNSA come from the germline V gene. DNA for the CDR3: TGTGCCAGCAGCTTAGTTACAGGGGTAAACCAAGAGACCCAGTACTTC. Translating it yields CASSLVTGVNQETQYF.

This clonotype was recorded a few times. V usage is TRBV7-8 and J usage is TRBJ2-7, with D maybe TRBD2 (5 bases). The length of the CDR3 is 14 residues. Germline CDR1 reads SGHVS; CDR2 reads FQNEAQ. The V gene lost 1 base and the J gene lost 2 bases, with 9 bases spanning the gap. The CDR3 loop is CASSLGGAAYEQYF. CDR3 sequence (DNA): TGTGCCAGCAGCTTAGGGGGAGCCGCCTACGAGCAGTACTTC.

The chain combines TRBV6-4 with TRBJ2-2; 8 bases fit TRBD1. Trimming at V came to 0 bases and at J to 1 base, leaving 4 bases not matched to a gene. The CDR3 runs to 17 residues. The germline gives CDR1 MRHNA, CDR2 SNTAGT. The CDR3 here is CASSDSGDRKNTGELFF. The CDR3 coding sequence is TGTGCCAGCAGTGACTCGGGGGACAGGAAGAACACCGGGGAGCTGTTTTTT.

This clonotype was counted a few times. The chain links TRBV20-1 to TRBJ2-1, with TRBD2 identical over 8 bases. CDR1 is DFQATT, CDR2 SNEGSKA, per germline (reference sequence). This CDR3 is built from 15 residues. The J segment lost 7 bases and the V segment lost 0 bases, leaving 8 bases of the junction unmatched. The CDR3 region is CSARDLGGAWNEQFF. The CDR3, as DNA: TGCAGTGCTAGAGATCTCGGGGGGGCCTGGAATGAGCAGTTCTTC.

Comments on this clonotype: One end of the junction is discordant with germline, which a read error may explain. V is TRBV5-1 and J is TRBJ2-1, with 10 bases identical to TRBD1. The CDR3 extends over 15 amino acids. Germline assignment: CDR1 SGHRS and CDR2 YFSETQ. CDR3 sequence: CASSHGTGAYNEQFF. DNA for the CDR3: TGTGCCAGCAGTCACGGGACAGGGGCTTACAATGAGCAGTTCTTC.

There are a few counts of this clonotype. V gene TRBV20-1 combines with J gene TRBJ2-1; TRBD2 might be the D (6 bases). CDR1 is DFQATT, CDR2 SNEGSKA, per germline (reference sequence). The CDR3 totals 11 residues. Trimming shortened V by 5 bases and J by 15 bases, and 17 bases separated the two germline ends. The CDR3 loop reads CSAAGDSLGFF. The DNA of the CDR3 is TGCAGTGCTGCCGGGGACTCCTTGGGGTTCTTC.

The chain combines TRBV4-1 with TRBJ1-4; 8 bases are shared with TRBD1. V shed 6 bases, J shed 8 bases, and the junction held 11 bases outside the gene matches. CDR1 MGHRA and CDR2 YSYEKL come from the germline V gene. This CDR3 is 15 amino acids long. The CDR3 nucleotides read TGCGCCAGCAGACCAACAGGGGGTCAAGGGGAAAAACTGTTTTTT. It is translated as CASRPTGGQGEKLFF.

This clonotype was picked up a small number of times. The chain uses TRBV29-1 and TRBJ2-5; D is uncertain. Germline V gene data show CDR1 as SQVTM and CDR2 as ANQGSEA. V lost 2 bases to trimming and J lost 1 base, with 11 bases between them. The CDR3 loop spans 14 amino acids. This CDR3 is CSVEPRSPQETQYF. DNA of the CDR3: TGCAGCGTTGAACCCCGGTCACCCCAAGAGACCCAGTACTTC.